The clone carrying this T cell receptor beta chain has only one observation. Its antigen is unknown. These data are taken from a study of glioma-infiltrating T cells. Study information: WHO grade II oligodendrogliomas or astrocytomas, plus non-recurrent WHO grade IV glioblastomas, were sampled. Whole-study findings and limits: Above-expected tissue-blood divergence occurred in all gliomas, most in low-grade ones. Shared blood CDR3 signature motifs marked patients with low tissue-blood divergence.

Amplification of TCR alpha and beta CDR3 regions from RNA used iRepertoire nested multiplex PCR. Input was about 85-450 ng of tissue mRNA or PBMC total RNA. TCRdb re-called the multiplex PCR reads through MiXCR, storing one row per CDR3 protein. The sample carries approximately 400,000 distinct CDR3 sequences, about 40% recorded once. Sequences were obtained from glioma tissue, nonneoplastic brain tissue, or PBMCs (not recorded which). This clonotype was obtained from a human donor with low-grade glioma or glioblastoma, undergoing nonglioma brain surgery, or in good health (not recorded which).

The CDR3 sequence: CASSLAGYPNEQFF. The DNA for the CDR3 is TGCGCCAGCAGCTTGGCCGGTTATCCGAATGAGCAGTTCTTC. The chain recombines TRBV5-1 with TRBJ2-1; unclear D gene. Looked up from germline, CDR1 is SGHRS and CDR2 is YFSETQ. V lost 0 bases to trimming and J lost 7 bases, with 11 bases between them. The CDR3 has 14 residues.